These 18 T cell receptor beta chains came from one sample sequenced in a study of shared clonotypes between healthy human individuals. TCRdb's copy holds only in-frame clones and misses some; the assay was immunoSEQ multiplex PCR. This sample carries about 1.5 million clones, 95% to 99% of them seen once, and the ten largest clones take 0.4% to 0.55%. Sequenced sample: naive CD4+ T cells sorted from blood. Subset given: CD45RA+ positively selected. These receptor sequences come from a man aged 25-45 years in good health.

This chain connects TRBV5-4 to TRBJ1-2; D is unresolved. This CDR3 is built from 15 residues. Germline CDR1 reads SGHNT; CDR2 reads YYREEE (reference sequence). The ends were cut back, 3 bases at V and 1 base at J, with 13 bases in the middle. The CDR3 nucleotides are TGTGCCAGCAGCTCTCTAGGAGCCGATAACTATGGCTACACCTTC. Translation: CASSSLGADNYGYTF.

The gene calls are TRBV15 and TRBJ2-3; TRBD2 aligns across 12 bases. The CDR3 covers 18 residues. Germline CDR1 and CDR2: LNHNV and YYDKDF (reference sequence). Losses at the gene ends were 1 base for V and 2 bases for J; bases not matched to a gene: 7. CDR3 amino acids: CATSRGPLAGGFTDTQYF. CDR3 DNA sequence: TGTGCCACCAGCAGAGGTCCCCTAGCGGGAGGGTTCACAGATACGCAGTATTTT.

This sequence joins TRBV18 and TRBJ1-4, with 10 bases that match TRBD1. Trimming cost V 4 bases and J 4 bases; bases outside gene matches: 6. The germline gives CDR1 KGHSH, CDR2 LQKENI. The CDR3 length is 16 residues. The CDR3 DNA reads TGTGCCAGCTCACTTACCGGGACAGGGGTTAATGAAAAACTGTTTTTT. It encodes CASSLTGTGVNEKLFF.

This chain uses TRBV5-1 with TRBJ2-7, with 7 bases lining up with TRBD1. The junction had 8 bases not matched to a gene; V was cut back by 0 bases and J by 5 bases. The CDR3 has 15 amino acids. The germline V gene has CDR1 SGHRS and CDR2 YFSETQ. The CDR3 nucleotides are TGCGCCAGCAGCTTGGATGCGACAGGGCCTAACGAGCAGTACTTC. Its protein product is CASSLDATGPNEQYF.

J is TRBJ2-7 and V is TRBV6-6; TRBD1 matches at 10 bases. This CDR3 has 16 amino acids. V dropped 2 bases and J dropped 7; count of bases not matched to a gene: 11. Germline loops: CDR1 MNHNY, CDR2 SVGAGI (reference sequence). The CDR3 loop reads CASSYGLGQGTREQYF. The CDR3 DNA reads as TGTGCCAGCAGTTACGGGCTGGGACAGGGGACTCGAGAGCAGTACTTC.

V usage is TRBV7-8 and J usage is TRBJ2-3, with D unresolved. Germline V CDR1 and CDR2: SGHVS, FQNEAQ. The CDR3 is 15 residues long. The V end lost 3 bases, the J end lost 3 bases, and 13 bases lay between the germline ends. CDR3 protein: CASSFRRLVTDTQYF. CDR3 DNA sequence: TGTGCCAGCAGCTTTCGGCGGTTAGTAACAGATACGCAGTATTTT.

The chain combines TRBV29-1 with TRBJ2-5, with a weak D call TRBD1 (5 bases). Per the germline V gene, CDR1 is SQVTM and CDR2 is ANQGSEA. V was clipped by 3 bases and J by 5 bases, with 10 bases between them. This CDR3 has 12 residues. The CDR3 loop is CSVDDSSETQYF. The CDR3 DNA reads as TGCAGCGTTGATGACAGTTCTGAGACCCAGTACTTC.

This sequence joins TRBV25-1 and TRBJ1-2; D gene uncertain. The CDR3 is made up of 13 amino acids. Germline V CDR1 and CDR2: MGHDK, SYGVNS. V shed 5 bases and J shed 4 bases, with 11 bases lying between them. DNA of the CDR3: TGTGCCAGCAGTCTGACCTTCGGCTATGGCTACACCTTC. This codes for CASSLTFGYGYTF.

This chain joins TRBV18 and TRBJ2-7; the D gene is possibly TRBD1 (6 bases). The CDR3 has 14 residues. V was cut by 6 bases and J by 5 bases, with 17 bases left in between. Germline V gene data show CDR1 as KGHSH and CDR2 as LQKENI. The CDR3 loop reads CASSPRSGVHEQYF. The CDR3 nucleotides read TGTGCCAGCTCCCCCCGGTCAGGGGTTCACGAGCAGTACTTC.

This clone was counted once. The V gene is TRBV29-1, the J gene TRBJ2-7, with D unresolved. CDR1 and CDR2 from the germline V gene are SQVTM and ANQGSEA. V lost 6 bases and J 3 bases, leaving 6 bases between the germline ends. This CDR3 is built from 10 residues. The CDR3 nucleotides read TGCAGCGTCGGAGTCTACGAGCAGTACTTC. It translates to CSVGVYEQYF.

The J gene is TRBJ1-4, the V gene TRBV19; TRBD1 aligns across 10 bases. Germline V gene data show CDR1 as LNHDA and CDR2 as SQIVND (reference sequence). The CDR3 is made up of 14 amino acids. Trimming removed 10 bases from V and 7 bases from J; junction bases left unmatched: 9. CDR3 loop: CATTPGQGTEKLFF. For the CDR3, the DNA is TGTGCCACCACCCCGGGACAGGGGACTGAAAAACTGTTTTTT.

V gene TRBV7-6 combines with J gene TRBJ2-7, with D tentatively TRBD2 (7 bases). This CDR3 has 15 residues. Germline V CDR1 and CDR2: SGHVS, FNYEAQ. Deletions cut 1 base from V and 3 bases from J, with 13 bases between. CDR3 nucleotide sequence: TGTGCCAGCAGCTTAGTCGCGGGGGCAGGCTACGAGCAGTACTTC. Its protein product is CASSLVAGAGYEQYF.

The chain is built from TRBV5-1 and TRBJ2-1, with 8 positions matching TRBD2. Per germline, CDR1 SGHRS and CDR2 YFSETQ. The CDR3 length is 16 residues. V shed 1 base and J 0 bases; nucleotides not matched to a gene: 3. CDR3 protein: CASSLRLAGSYNEQFF. The CDR3 nucleotides read TGCGCCAGCAGCTTGCGGCTAGCGGGCTCCTACAATGAGCAGTTCTTC. The complete variable domain, with remaining parts taken from reference TRBV5-1 and TRBJ2-1, reads KAGVTQTPRYLIKTRGQQVTLSCSPISGHRSVSWYQQTPGQGLQFLFEYFSETQRNKGNFPGRFSGRQFSNSRSEMNVSTLELGDSALYLCASSLRLAGSYNEQFFGPGTRLTVL.

The CDR3 bases are TGTGCCAGCCGGGACAGGGGGCCCGACGAGCAGTACTTC. This encodes CASRDRGPDEQYF. V usage is TRBV27 and J usage is TRBJ2-7; 12 bases align to TRBD1. J gave up 5 bases and V 8 bases, and 4 bases lay outside the gene matches. Germline V gene sequence: CDR1 MNHEY, CDR2 SMNVEV (reference sequence). The CDR3 has 13 amino acids.

Regarding this clone: Other DNA variants within this sample encode the same CDR3. The chain links TRBV30 to TRBJ2-5; D is unresolved. Trimming removed 0 bases at V and 5 bases at J, with 10 bases between. Germline CDR1 reads GTSNPN; CDR2 reads SVGIG (reference sequence). The CDR3 sequence is 13 residues long. The CDR3 nucleotides read TGTGCCTGGAGTGTCGGTGGGTTGGAGACCCAGTACTTC. It specifies CAWSVGGLETQYF.

The chain combines TRBV27 with TRBJ2-3; 12 bases line up with TRBD2. The junction had 12 bases not matched to a gene; V was cut back by 5 bases and J by 3 bases. This CDR3 is built from 18 residues. Germline lookup yields CDR1 MNHEY and CDR2 SMNVEV (reference sequence). The CDR3 spells CASSPPWTSGTSTDTQYF. The CDR3 DNA sequence: TGTGCCAGCAGTCCCCCGTGGACTAGCGGGACCAGTACAGATACGCAGTATTTT.

The gene calls are TRBV10-3 and TRBJ2-2, with 7 bases that match TRBD2. The CDR3 is made up of 19 amino acids. Germline CDR1 reads ENHRY; CDR2 reads SYGVKD. The junction had 10 bases not matched to a gene; V was cut back by 0 bases and J by 0 bases. CDR3 residues: CAISESLFGGSPNTGELFF. CDR3 in DNA: TGTGCCATCAGTGAGTCGTTATTCGGCGGGAGCCCGAACACCGGGGAGCTGTTTTTT.

The chain is built from TRBV27 and TRBJ2-3; no clear D. There are 14 residues in the CDR3. The germline CDR1 and CDR2 sequences are MNHEY and SMNVEV (reference sequence). The V gene lost 4 bases and the J gene lost 4 bases, with 12 bases spanning the gap. CDR3 in DNA: TGTGCCAGCAGTTCCCCAGGCTATTCAGATACGCAGTATTTT. Its protein product is CASSSPGYSDTQYF.